This TCR beta chain is drawn from a study of shared clonotypes between healthy human individuals. The table came from immunoSEQ multiplex PCR; TCRdb's copy has only in-frame clones and leaves some out. The repertoire holds some 2.1 million clones, with about 93% as singletons. The CDR3 sequence is 12 residues long. Trimming removed 5 bases from V and 8 bases from J, with 10 bases in between. Germline V gene sequence: CDR1 SGHAT, CDR2 FQNNGV. CD45RO negativity and positive selection for CCR7 defined naive CD8 cells, a population that excluded terminally differentiated effector memory CD45RA+ cells. Source material: naive CD8+ T cells from PBMCs. The chain combines TRBV11-2 with TRBJ2-1, with no clear D. This receptor was taken from a man younger than 30 in good health. Some clones in this sample may be carry-over from other donors' samples. The CDR3 loop is CASSLLTHEQFF. The CDR3 nucleotides read TGTGCCAGCAGCCTGCTCACACATGAGCAGTTCTTC.